A selection of T cell receptor beta chains follows, all from one sample in a study of T-cell memory formation after mild COVID-19. TCRdb ran MiXCR on the 5' RACE reads and lists one entry per CDR3 protein. Of 200,000 to 250,000 distinct CDR3 sequences listed, 8% to 9.5% were seen once; the top ten hold around a fifth. Specimen: PBMCs or a T cell subset sorted from them (not recorded which). These receptors were collected from a man aged 18-30 years who had mild COVID-19 (a few samples of this study predate the infection). Cell type and time point are not known. CDR3s include the opening cysteine and the closing phenylalanine or tryptophan. A D gene is named only where the DNA matches it firmly. Not all rows give a size; the values are once, few, many and, for expanded clones, a class.

d_call,j_call,clone_size,v_call,cdr3_aa,cdr3_nt
-,TRBJ2-3,-,TRBV27,CASSFSATGTQYF,TGTGCCAGCAGTTTCAGCGCCACAGGAACGCAGTATTTT
-,TRBJ2-7,-,TRBV6-5,CASSLQVDPPQYF,TGTGCCAGCAGTCTACAGGTGGACCCGCCGCAGTACTTC
-,TRBJ1-1,-,TRBV28,CASTQGVTTEAFF,TGTGCCAGCACCCAAGGGGTGACCACTGAAGCTTTCTTT
-,TRBJ2-7,many,TRBV4-3,CASSQGRDNSYEQYF,TGCGCCAGCAGCCAAGGTCGGGACAACTCCTACGAGCAGTACTTC
TRBD2,TRBJ2-3,-,TRBV12-3/TRBV12-4,CASSPGGHRDTQYF,TGTGCCAGCAGCCCGGGGGGGCATAGAGATACGCAGTATTTT
-,TRBJ2-2,-,TRBV5-1,CASSLEPTTNTGELFF,TGCGCCAGCAGCTTAGAACCGACAACGAACACCGGGGAGCTGTTTTTT
TRBD1,TRBJ2-3,-,TRBV24-1,CATSDWTGERTDTQYF,TGTGCCACCAGTGACTGGACAGGGGAGCGCACAGATACGCAGTATTTT
-,TRBJ1-1,-,TRBV5-5,CASSLGGRDTEAFF,TGTGCCAGCAGCTTGGGGGGGAGGGACACTGAAGCTTTCTTT
-,TRBJ2-1,few,TRBV5-5,CASSFVPYNEQFF,TGTGCCAGCAGCTTCGTCCCCTACAATGAGCAGTTCTTC
TRBD1,TRBJ1-5,-,TRBV6-2/TRBV6-3,CASSYVRDRGLVQPQHF,TGTGCCAGCAGTTACGTTCGGGACAGGGGATTAGTTCAGCCCCAGCATTTT
-,TRBJ2-1,few,TRBV7-9,CASSHERTRGYNEQFF,TGTGCCAGCAGCCATGAGCGTACAAGGGGCTACAATGAGCAGTTCTTC
-,TRBJ2-6,medium-sized,TRBV4-3,CASSQGSSPSGANVLTF,TGCGCCAGCAGCCAAGGGTCCAGCCCCTCTGGGGCCAACGTCCTGACTTTC
-,TRBJ2-1,few,TRBV9,CASSGEGDSYNEQFF,TGTGCCAGCAGCGGGGAGGGGGATTCCTACAATGAGCAGTTCTTC
TRBD2,TRBJ2-1,-,TRBV7-2,CASSSRGILAGGHFF,TGTGCCAGCAGCTCGAGGGGCATTCTAGCGGGGGGTCACTTCTTC
-,TRBJ2-5,few,TRBV10-2,CASRLTSRETQYF,TGCGCCAGCAGACTCACTAGTAGGGAGACCCAGTACTTC
TRBD1,TRBJ1-2,-,TRBV15,CATSRVGQVKGGYTF,TGTGCCACCAGCAGAGTTGGACAGGTTAAAGGTGGCTACACCTTC
TRBD1,TRBJ1-2,few,TRBV12-3/TRBV12-4,CASRDDRVHGYTF,TGTGCCAGCAGAGACGACAGGGTCCATGGCTACACCTTC
-,TRBJ2-1,-,TRBV16,CASSQVAPLYNEQFF,TGTGCCAGCAGCCAAGTAGCTCCGCTCTACAATGAGCAGTTCTTC
-,TRBJ2-5,many,TRBV20-1,CSARGYSKQETQYF,TGCAGTGCTAGAGGATACTCGAAGCAAGAGACCCAGTACTTC
-,TRBJ2-1,-,TRBV7-3,CASSSPAGNNEQFF,TGTGCCAGCAGCTCCCCCGCGGGTAACAATGAGCAGTTCTTC
TRBD2,TRBJ2-5,many,TRBV12-3/TRBV12-4,CASSLWRGGVLETQYF,TGTGCCAGCAGTTTGTGGCGGGGGGGCGTCTTAGAGACCCAGTACTTC
TRBD2,TRBJ2-3,-,TRBV5-1,CASTLGSSGATDTQYF,TGCGCCAGCACCCTGGGGTCTAGCGGGGCCACAGATACGCAGTATTTT
-,TRBJ2-7,few,TRBV4-2,CASSHPRIEEQYF,TGTGCCAGCAGCCATCCCAGGATAGAGGAGCAGTACTTC
-,TRBJ2-5,few,TRBV3-1,CASSEGTVGTQYF,TGTGCCAGCAGCGAGGGCACAGTCGGGACCCAGTACTTC
-,TRBJ1-1,many,TRBV18,CASSPQVRGTEAFF,TGTGCCAGCTCACCACAAGTTCGGGGAACTGAAGCTTTCTTT
TRBD2,TRBJ2-3,few,TRBV29-1,CSVGTSGGTDTQYF,TGCAGCGTTGGGACTAGCGGGGGCACAGATACGCAGTATTTT
-,TRBJ1-2,-,TRBV7-2,CASSPGTAPRLYGYTF,TGTGCCAGCAGCCCCGGGACGGCCCCGCGATTATATGGCTACACCTTC
TRBD2,TRBJ2-1,-,TRBV7-6,CASGLVYNEQFF,TGTGCCAGCGGACTAGTCTACAATGAGCAGTTCTTC
-,TRBJ1-5,few,TRBV7-2,CASSSRDFYNQPQHF,TGTGCCAGCAGCTCCAGGGATTTTTACAATCAGCCCCAGCATTTT
-,TRBJ2-7,few,TRBV6-1,CASSADVPYEQYF,TGTGCCAGCAGTGCGGACGTACCCTACGAGCAGTACTTC
-,TRBJ2-1,many,TRBV12-3/TRBV12-4,CASSLWSGEQFF,TGTGCCAGCAGTTTATGGAGCGGGGAGCAGTTCTTC
-,TRBJ2-3,-,TRBV12-3/TRBV12-4,CASRAISTDTQYF,TGTGCCAGCAGGGCGATTAGCACAGATACGCAGTATTTT
TRBD1,TRBJ1-2,few,TRBV29-1,CSVAGTGDYGYTF,TGCAGCGTTGCAGGGACAGGGGACTATGGCTACACCTTC
-,TRBJ1-2,-,TRBV4-2,CASSQDRAGNGYTF,TGTGCCAGCAGCCAAGACCGGGCAGGGAATGGCTACACCTTC
-,TRBJ2-1,many,TRBV7-7,CASSLDLRPYNEQFF,TGTGCTAGCAGCTTAGACCTTCGGCCCTACAATGAGCAGTTCTTC
-,TRBJ2-3,few,TRBV7-2,CASSLLGGSSSDTQYF,TGTGCCAGCAGCTTATTAGGGGGTAGCTCATCAGATACGCAGTATTTT
TRBD1,TRBJ1-6,few,TRBV12-3/TRBV12-4,CASSLRTGGVSPLHF,TGTGCCAGCAGTTTACGGACAGGGGGCGTTTCACCCCTCCACTTT
-,TRBJ2-2,-,TRBV6-2/TRBV6-3,CASSYLINTGELFF,TGTGCCAGCAGTTACCTAATTAACACCGGGGAGCTGTTTTTT
-,TRBJ1-2,few,TRBV12-3/TRBV12-4,CASRTGNRYGYTF,TGTGCCAGCAGAACAGGGAATCGTTATGGCTACACCTTC
-,TRBJ1-1,many,TRBV18,CASSPDRKAFF,TGTGCCAGCTCACCGGACAGAAAAGCTTTCTTT
TRBD1,TRBJ1-2,few,TRBV18,CASSLRDRDSSTF,TGTGCCAGCTCACTCCGGGACAGGGACTCTTCCACCTTC
-,TRBJ2-2,-,TRBV3-1,CASSSHWAPNTGELFF,TGTGCCAGCAGCTCCCACTGGGCCCCGAACACCGGGGAGCTGTTTTTT
-,TRBJ2-5,-,TRBV4-3,CASSQERNPQETQYF,TGCGCCAGCAGCCAAGAAAGAAACCCCCAAGAGACCCAGTACTTC
-,TRBJ1-1,-,TRBV6-5,CASWDRQGTEAFF,TGTGCCAGCTGGGACCGCCAGGGGACTGAAGCTTTCTTT
TRBD2,TRBJ2-3,few,TRBV4-2,CASSQTESGGGTDTQYF,TGTGCCAGCAGCCAGACGGAAAGCGGGGGGGGCACAGATACGCAGTATTTT